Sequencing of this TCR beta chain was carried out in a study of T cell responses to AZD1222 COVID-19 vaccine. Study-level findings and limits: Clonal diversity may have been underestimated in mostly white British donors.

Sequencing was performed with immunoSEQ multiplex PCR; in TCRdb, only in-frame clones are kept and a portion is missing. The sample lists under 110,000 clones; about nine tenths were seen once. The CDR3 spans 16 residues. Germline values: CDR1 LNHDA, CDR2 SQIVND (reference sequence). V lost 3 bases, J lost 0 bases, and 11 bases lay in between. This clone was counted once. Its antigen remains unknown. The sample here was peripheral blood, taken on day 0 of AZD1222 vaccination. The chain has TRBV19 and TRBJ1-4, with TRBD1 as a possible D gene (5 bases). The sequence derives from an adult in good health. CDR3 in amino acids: CASSILQGATNEKLFF. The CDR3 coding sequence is TGTGCCAGTAGTATTCTCCAGGGTGCAACTAATGAAAAACTGTTTTTT.